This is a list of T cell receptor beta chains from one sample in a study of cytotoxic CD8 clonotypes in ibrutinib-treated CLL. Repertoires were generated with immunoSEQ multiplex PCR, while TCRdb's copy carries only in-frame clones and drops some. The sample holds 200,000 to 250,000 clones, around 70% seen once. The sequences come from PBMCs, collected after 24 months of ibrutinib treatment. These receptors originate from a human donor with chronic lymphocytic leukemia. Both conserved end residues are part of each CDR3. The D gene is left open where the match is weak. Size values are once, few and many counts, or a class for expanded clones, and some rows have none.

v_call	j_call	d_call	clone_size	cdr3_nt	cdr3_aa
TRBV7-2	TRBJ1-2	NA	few	TGTGCCAGCAGCTTAGCCCCCCTCACAGGAAACTATGGCTACACCTTC	CASSLAPLTGNYGYTF
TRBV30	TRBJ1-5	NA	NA	TGTGCCTGGAGTGTGACAGGCGTCAATCAGCCCCAGCATTTT	CAWSVTGVNQPQHF
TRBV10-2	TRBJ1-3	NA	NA	TGCGCCAGCAGTGAGTACAGCGGAAACACCATATATTTT	CASSEYSGNTIYF
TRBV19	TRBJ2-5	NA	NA	TGTGCCAGTAGCGGAACCCTCTACACCACCCGGGAGACCCAGTACTTC	CASSGTLYTTRETQYF
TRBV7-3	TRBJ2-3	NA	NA	TGTGCCAGCAGCCCCCGGGTCCTGGCGGATACGCAGTATTTT	CASSPRVLADTQYF
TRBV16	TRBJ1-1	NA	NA	TGTGCCAGCACCACTGCCCAAGAAGCTTTCTTT	CASTTAQEAFF
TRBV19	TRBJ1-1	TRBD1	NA	TGTGCCAGTAGTGCTCAACAGGGGAGGGCTTTCTTT	CASSAQQGRAFF
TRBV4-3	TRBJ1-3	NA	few	TGCGCCAGCAGCCCTGGGACGGCTGGAAACACCATATATTTT	CASSPGTAGNTIYF
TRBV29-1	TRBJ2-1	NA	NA	TGCAGCCTCCTTCAGGACGGGAGCTCCTACAATGAGCAGTTCTTC	CSLLQDGSSYNEQFF
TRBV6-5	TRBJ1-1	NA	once	TGTGCCAGCAGTTACTCCACGTGGGGGAACACTGAAGCTTTCTTT	CASSYSTWGNTEAFF
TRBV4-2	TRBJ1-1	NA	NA	TGTGCCAGCAGCCCCAGAACGGGGGACACTGAAGCTTTCTTT	CASSPRTGDTEAFF
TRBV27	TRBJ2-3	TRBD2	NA	TGTGCCAGCAGTTCCGTTAGCGGGAGCTCCCGCGATACGCAGTATTTT	CASSSVSGSSRDTQYF
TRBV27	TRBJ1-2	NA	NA	TGTGCCAGCGGGAGGACCACCCGTGACCTTGGCTACACCTTC	CASGRTTRDLGYTF
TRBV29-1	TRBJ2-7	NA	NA	TGCAGCGTTAAGACAGTCTACGAGCAGTACTTC	CSVKTVYEQYF
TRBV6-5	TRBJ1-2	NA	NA	TGTGCCTCGGGGAGGCCCAGCTACACCTTC	CASGRPSYTF
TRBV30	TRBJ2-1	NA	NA	TGTGCCTGGAGTGACGGGATTGAGCAGTTCTTC	CAWSDGIEQFF
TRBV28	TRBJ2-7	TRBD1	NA	TGTGCCAGCAGTGGGGGACAGGGGGCGAACGAGCAGTACTTC	CASSGGQGANEQYF
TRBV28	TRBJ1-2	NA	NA	TGTGCCAGCAGTTTAGTTAACTATGGCTACACCTTC	CASSLVNYGYTF
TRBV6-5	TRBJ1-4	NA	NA	TGTGCCAGCACTAACTCCGTCGGTGTTGGGGAAAAACTGTTTTTT	CASTNSVGVGEKLFF
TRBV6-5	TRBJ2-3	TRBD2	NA	TGTGCCAGCAGTTACTCCGGGAGGGCCGGAACAGATACGCAGTATTTT	CASSYSGRAGTDTQYF
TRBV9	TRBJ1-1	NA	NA	TGTGCCAGCAGCTCAGGACGGATGAACACTGAAGCTTTCTTT	CASSSGRMNTEAFF
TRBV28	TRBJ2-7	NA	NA	TGTGCCAGCAGTTCCCTAGACGAGCAGTACTTC	CASSSLDEQYF
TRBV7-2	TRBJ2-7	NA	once	TGTGCCAGCAGCTTGGGCTACTCGGCCTACGAGCAGTACTTC	CASSLGYSAYEQYF
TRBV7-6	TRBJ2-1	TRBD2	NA	TGTGCCAGCAGCTTAGTCGGCGGGAGTTTAAATGAGCAGTTCTTC	CASSLVGGSLNEQFF
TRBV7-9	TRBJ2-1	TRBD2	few	TGTGCCAGCAGCTTAACCACTAGCGGGATTTACAATGAGCAGTTCTTC	CASSLTTSGIYNEQFF
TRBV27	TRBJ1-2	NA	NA	TGTGCCAGCAGTTTATCAACAGATTTCCTCTATGGCTACACCTTC	CASSLSTDFLYGYTF
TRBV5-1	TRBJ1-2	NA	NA	TGCGCCAGCAGCTTGGACAGGGTCTACGGCTACACCTTC	CASSLDRVYGYTF
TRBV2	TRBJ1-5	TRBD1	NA	TGTGCCAGCAGTGACGGGTCAGGCAGGGGGCAAGGTCAGCCCCAGCATTTT	CASSDGSGRGQGQPQHF
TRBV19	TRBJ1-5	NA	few	TGTGCCAGTAGTCTTGAGCGTAGCAATCAGCCCCAGCATTTT	CASSLERSNQPQHF
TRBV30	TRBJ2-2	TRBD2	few	TGTGCCTGGGACGGACTAGCGGGCACCGGGGAGCTGTTTTTT	CAWDGLAGTGELFF
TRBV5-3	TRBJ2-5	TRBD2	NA	TGTGCCAGAACCTATTCCCAGCGGGAGAAAGAGACCCAGTACTTC	CARTYSQREKETQYF
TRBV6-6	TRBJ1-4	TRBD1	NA	TGTGCCAGCAGTTACTCGGGACAGGGCCGAGAAAAACTGTTTTTT	CASSYSGQGREKLFF
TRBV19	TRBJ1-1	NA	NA	TGTGCCAGTAGCGGCAGGGGTACTGAAGCTTTCTTT	CASSGRGTEAFF
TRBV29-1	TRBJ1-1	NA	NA	TGCAGCGTTCGGACAGCATTGAACACTGAAGCTTTCTTT	CSVRTALNTEAFF
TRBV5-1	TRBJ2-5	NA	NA	TGCGCCAGCAGCTTGGCCCTGGGGGCACCCGAAGAGACCCAGTACTTC	CASSLALGAPEETQYF
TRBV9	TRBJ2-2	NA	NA	TGTGCCAGCAGCGTAGTCGGTACATGGATTCCCGGGGAGCTGTTTTTT	CASSVVGTWIPGELFF
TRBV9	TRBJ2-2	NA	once	TGTGCCAGCAGCCCTCAGAGGGTGGCCAGGGGGGACACCGGGGAGCTGTTTTTT	CASSPQRVARGDTGELFF
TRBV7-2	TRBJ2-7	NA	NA	TGTGCCAGCAGCAAAGGGCGGCTACCAATCTCCTACGAGCAGTACTTC	CASSKGRLPISYEQYF
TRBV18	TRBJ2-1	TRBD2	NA	TGTGCCAGCTCACCACCCTCAGCGGGAGGTCCCCTGAATGAGCAGTTCTTC	CASSPPSAGGPLNEQFF
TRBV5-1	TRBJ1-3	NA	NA	TGCGCCAGCAGCCCGCGAGGAGGGGACTCTGGAAACACCATATATTTT	CASSPRGGDSGNTIYF
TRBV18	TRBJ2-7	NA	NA	TGTGCCAGCTCACCATCGGCACTCAACGAGCAGTACTTC	CASSPSALNEQYF
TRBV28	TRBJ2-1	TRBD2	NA	TGTGCCAGCAACGGGGCTAGCGGGAGCTCCTACAATGAGCAGTTCTTC	CASNGASGSSYNEQFF
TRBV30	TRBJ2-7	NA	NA	TGTGCCTGGAAGTCGGAGAACTGGGGGCAACCCTACGAGCAGTACTTC	CAWKSENWGQPYEQYF
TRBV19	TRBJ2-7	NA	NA	TGTGCCAGTAGTGGCCGGAGACGGAGCTACGAGCAGTACTTC	CASSGRRRSYEQYF
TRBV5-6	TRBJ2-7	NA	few	TGTGCCAGCAGCTTGGCCTTCTACGAGAACTTCTACGAGCAGTACTTC	CASSLAFYENFYEQYF
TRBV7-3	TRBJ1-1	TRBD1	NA	TGTGCCAGCAGCGAAATCAGGGACAGTGAAGCTTTCTTT	CASSEIRDSEAFF